These 6 T cell receptor beta chains originate from one sample sequenced in a study of blood T cell repertoires in COVID-19. The method was immunoSEQ multiplex PCR; TCRdb's version includes in-frame clones alone and lacks a portion of them. Among some 300,000 clones listed, approximately 91% were seen once. Sequenced input: PBMCs or T cells enriched from blood (not recorded which). The receptors were gathered from a woman aged 40 to 55 who had recovered from COVID-19.

The V call is TRBV29-1, the J call TRBJ1-4, with 9 bases identical to TRBD1. Germline assignment: CDR1 SQVTM and CDR2 ANQGSEA. Germline trimming cut 1 base from V and 7 bases from J; bases unmatched to any gene: 4. The CDR3 runs 14 residues. The CDR3 region is CSVEGTGAGEKLFF. The DNA of the CDR3 is TGCAGCGTTGAAGGGACAGGGGCGGGTGAAAAACTGTTTTTT.

The V call is TRBV4-1, the J call TRBJ1-5; the match to TRBD1 covers 10 bases. The CDR3 spans 15 residues. V lost 7 bases, J lost 5 bases, and 8 bases stayed unmatched. From germline, CDR1 is MGHRA and CDR2 YSYEKL. In nucleotides, the CDR3 is TGCGCCAGCAAGAGTCGACAGGGGGCGGATCAGCCCCAGCATTTT. It encodes CASKSRQGADQPQHF.

This chain connects TRBV5-8 to TRBJ1-1; TRBD1 is a possible D gene (5 bases). V lost 2 bases and J 6 bases, leaving 14 bases between the germline ends. The CDR3 length is 14 residues. Germline CDR1 is SGHTS and CDR2 is YDEGEE. CDR3 amino acids: CASSLTGVVAEAFF. The CDR3 bases are TGTGCCAGCAGCTTAACGGGGGTGGTAGCTGAAGCTTTCTTT. The full variable domain, its missing parts supplied by reference TRBV5-8 and TRBJ1-1, is EAGVTQSPTHLIKTRGQQATLRCSPISGHTSVYWYQQALGLGLQFLLWYDEGEERNRGNFPPRFSGRQFPNYSSELNVNALELEDSALYLCASSLTGVVAEAFFGQGTRLTVV.

V and J are TRBV2 and TRBJ2-3; D is perhaps TRBD1 (6 bases). This CDR3 has 17 amino acids. Germline CDR1 SNHLY, CDR2 FYNNEI. Trimming took off 6 bases at V and 5 bases at J, with 24 bases between the two ends. CDR3 sequence (DNA): TGTGCCAGCAGGAAGATCGAAATAGACACCAGGGGAGATACGCAGTATTTT. The encoded protein is CASRKIEIDTRGDTQYF. The full variable domain, in which reference TRBV2 and TRBJ2-3 provide the parts outside the CDR3, is EPEVTQTPSHQVTQMGQEVILRCVPISNHLYFYWYRQILGQKVEFLVSFYNNEISEKSEIFDDQFSVERPDGSNFTLKIRSTKLEDSAMYFCASRKIEIDTRGDTQYFGPGTRLTVL.

The chain is built from TRBV19 and TRBJ1-4; D is undetermined. The CDR3 runs 11 residues. V lost 7 bases, J lost 8 bases, and 8 bases lay in between. CDR1 is LNHDA and CDR2 is SQIVND in the germline V gene (reference sequence). CDR3 in amino acids: CASNGPEKLFF. In nucleotides, the CDR3 is TGTGCCAGTAATGGCCCGGAAAAACTGTTTTTT.

The chain uses TRBV11-2 and TRBJ2-3, with 9 bases matching TRBD2. The CDR3 consists of 15 residues. V was clipped by 7 bases and J by 2 bases; unmatched bases: 7. CDR1 and CDR2 from the germline V gene are SGHAT and FQNNGV. The CDR3: CASKERGDITDTQYF. DNA of the CDR3: TGTGCCAGCAAGGAGCGGGGGGACATCACAGATACGCAGTATTTT.